At least ten counts were recorded for the clone carrying this T cell receptor beta chain. The data were obtained in a study of T-cell memory formation after mild COVID-19. J lost 9 bases, V lost 0 bases, and 12 bases had no gene match. Per germline, CDR1 LGHNA and CDR2 YSLEER. The CDR3 runs 18 residues. TCRdb itself ran the 5' RACE reads through MiXCR, one entry per CDR3 protein. The sample records a few hundred thousand distinct CDR3 sequences, around 21% being singletons. The sample taken for sequencing was PBMCs or a T cell subset sorted from them (not recorded which). This clonotype was sampled from an adult woman who had mild COVID-19 (a few samples of this study predate the infection). Cell type and time point are not known. V and J are TRBV4-3 and TRBJ2-1; 12 bases map to TRBD2. DNA of the CDR3: TGCGCCAGCAGCCAAGAGTTAAGACTAGCGGGAGAGTTCAGTGAGCAGTTCTTC. It translates to CASSQELRLAGEFSEQFF.